Included here is one T cell receptor (beta chain) sequence, with context. This entry belongs to a study of control samples from healthy donors and cancer patients. This CDR3 is built from 13 residues. Germline lookup yields CDR1 ENHRY and CDR2 SYGVKD. V lost 3 bases, J lost 4 bases, and 9 bases lay in between. Clones were sequenced by immunoSEQ multiplex PCR, and TCRdb holds only the in-frame ones, with some missing. The sample yields approximately 70,000 clones, around nine tenths seen once. Sequencing input: PBMCs. This sequence joins TRBV10-3 and TRBJ1-2; no reliable D call. This receptor was taken from a man between 60 and 75 years old with lung cancer. The CDR3 DNA reads TGTGCCATCAGTGACGGAGGAATCTATGGCTACACCTTC. It yields the protein CAISDGGIYGYTF.